This TCR beta chain was found in a study of Ad26.COV2.S vaccination and SARS-CoV-2 variants. Overall study: The vaccine Ad26.COV2.S was put into the muscle once, or twice with 56 days between. Overall study results and limits: Reported post-vaccination CD8+ and CD4+ T cell responses to spike showed substantial breadth.

The length of the CDR3 is 16 residues. V was trimmed by 7 bases and J by 0 bases, leaving 16 bases between them. Germline lookup yields CDR1 MNHEY and CDR2 SMNVEV (reference sequence). This table comes from immunoSEQ multiplex PCR, and its TCRdb copy is limited to in-frame clones, with some not included. The sample holds roughly 700,000 clones, roughly 90% seen once. This sample's treatment: about 20 received Ad26.COV2.S at low or high dose, single or two shots; about 5 received placebo; per-sample allocation not given. Samples were taken on day 63 after the first vaccine or placebo injection. Donation came from an adult in Boston who was aged 18-55 years. As concerns this clone: Its antigen is unidentified.

J is TRBJ1-5 and V is TRBV27; TRBD1 is a possible D gene (6 bases). Material: peripheral blood, obtained in a trial of Ad26.COV2.S vaccine versus placebo. This clonotype was sampled from a person between 18 and 65 years old who received the Ad26.COV2.S COVID-19 vaccine or a placebo. The CDR3 DNA reads as TGTGCCAGCAAGTCGGGGGCAGGAAGTAGCAATCAGCCCCAGCATTTT. It specifies CASKSGAGSSNQPQHF.